This T cell receptor (beta chain) originates from a study of T cell responses to AZD1222 COVID-19 vaccine. Study background: Second-dose schedules of about 4 or about 12 weeks were combined. Study results and caveats: An increase in Spike-specific TCR breadth and depth was observed after two AZD1222 doses. Only a handful of AZD1222 recipients, roughly 6 in all, had baseline seropositivity. Clonal diversity was possibly underestimated, and white British individuals and females predominated among donors.

A note on this clone: The antigen is undetermined.

Produced via immunoSEQ multiplex PCR; TCRdb's table is partial and in-frame only. The data show around 130,000 clones, about 90% seen once. This TCR derives from an adult in good health. The input for sequencing was peripheral blood, taken on day 0 of AZD1222 vaccination.

The CDR3 loop reads CATSDLASLDEQFF. CDR3 in DNA: TGTGCCACCAGTGATTTGGCTTCATTGGATGAGCAGTTCTTC. The chain uses TRBV24-1 and TRBJ2-1, with no clear D. Trimming shortened V by 0 bases and J by 8 bases, and 10 bases separated the two germline ends. The CDR3 spans 14 residues. Germline V gives CDR1 KGHDR, CDR2 SFDVKD.